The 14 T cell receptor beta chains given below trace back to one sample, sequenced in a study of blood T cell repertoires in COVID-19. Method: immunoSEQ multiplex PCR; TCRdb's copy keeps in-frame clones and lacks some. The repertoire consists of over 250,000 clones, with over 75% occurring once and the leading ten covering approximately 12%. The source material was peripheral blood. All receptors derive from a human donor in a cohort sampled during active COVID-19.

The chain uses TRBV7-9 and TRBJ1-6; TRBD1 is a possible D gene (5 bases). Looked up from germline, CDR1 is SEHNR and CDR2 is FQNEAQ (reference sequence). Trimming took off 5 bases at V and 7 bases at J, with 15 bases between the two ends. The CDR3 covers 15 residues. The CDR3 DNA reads TGTGCCAGCAGCGGCCTTGGAGGGGTCAATTCACCCCTCCACTTT. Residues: CASSGLGGVNSPLHF.

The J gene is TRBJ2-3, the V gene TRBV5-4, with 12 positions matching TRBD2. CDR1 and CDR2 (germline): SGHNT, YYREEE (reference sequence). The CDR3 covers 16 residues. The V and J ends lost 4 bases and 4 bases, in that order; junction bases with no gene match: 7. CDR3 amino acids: CASSQGLAGGSDTQYF. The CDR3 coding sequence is TGTGCCAGCAGCCAGGGACTAGCGGGCGGGTCAGATACGCAGTATTTT.

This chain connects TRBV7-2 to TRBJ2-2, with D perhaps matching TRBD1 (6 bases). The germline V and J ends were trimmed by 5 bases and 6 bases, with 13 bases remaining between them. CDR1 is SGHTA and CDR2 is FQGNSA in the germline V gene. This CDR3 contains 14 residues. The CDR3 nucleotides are TGTGCCAGCAGCCCCTGGGACATCCCCGGGGAGCTGTTTTTT. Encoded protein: CASSPWDIPGELFF.

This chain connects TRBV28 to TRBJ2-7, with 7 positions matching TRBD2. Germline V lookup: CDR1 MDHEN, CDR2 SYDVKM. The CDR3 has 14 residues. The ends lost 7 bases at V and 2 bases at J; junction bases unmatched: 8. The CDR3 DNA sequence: TGTGCCAGCAATCCTAGCGGCCCTCCCTACGAGCAGTACTTC. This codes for CASNPSGPPYEQYF.

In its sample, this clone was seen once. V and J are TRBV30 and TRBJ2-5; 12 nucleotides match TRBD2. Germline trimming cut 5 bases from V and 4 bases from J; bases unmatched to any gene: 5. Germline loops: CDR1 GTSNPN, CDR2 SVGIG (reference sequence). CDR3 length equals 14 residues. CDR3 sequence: CAWDPGLAGETQYF. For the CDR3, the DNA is TGTGCCTGGGACCCGGGACTAGCGGGAGAGACCCAGTACTTC.

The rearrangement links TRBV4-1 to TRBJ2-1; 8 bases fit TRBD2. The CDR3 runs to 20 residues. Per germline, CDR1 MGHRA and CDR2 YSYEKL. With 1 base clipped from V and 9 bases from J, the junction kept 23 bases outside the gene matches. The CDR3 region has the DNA TGCGCCAGCAGCCAAGGTGGGAGACTAGCGACATTCGAACGCTTGGGTGAGCAGTTCTTC. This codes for CASSQGGRLATFERLGEQFF.

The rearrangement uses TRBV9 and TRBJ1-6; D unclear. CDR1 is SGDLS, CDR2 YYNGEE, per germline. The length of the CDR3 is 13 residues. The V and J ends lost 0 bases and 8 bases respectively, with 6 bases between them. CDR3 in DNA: TGTGCCAGCAGCGTAGACAGATATTCACCCCTCCACTTT. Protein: CASSVDRYSPLHF.

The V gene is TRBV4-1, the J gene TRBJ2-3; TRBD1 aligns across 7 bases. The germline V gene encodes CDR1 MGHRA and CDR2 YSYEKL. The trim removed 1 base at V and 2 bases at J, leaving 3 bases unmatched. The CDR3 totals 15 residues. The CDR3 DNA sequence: TGCGCCAGCAGCCAAGCGGACAGGCACACAGATACGCAGTATTTT. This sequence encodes CASSQADRHTDTQYF.

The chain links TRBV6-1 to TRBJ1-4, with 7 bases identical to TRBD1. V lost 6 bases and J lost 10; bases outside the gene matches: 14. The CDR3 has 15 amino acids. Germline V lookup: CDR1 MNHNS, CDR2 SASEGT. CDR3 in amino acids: CASSDEGARSAKLFF. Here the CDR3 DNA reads TGTGCCAGCAGCGATGAGGGGGCGAGGTCCGCAAAACTGTTTTTT.

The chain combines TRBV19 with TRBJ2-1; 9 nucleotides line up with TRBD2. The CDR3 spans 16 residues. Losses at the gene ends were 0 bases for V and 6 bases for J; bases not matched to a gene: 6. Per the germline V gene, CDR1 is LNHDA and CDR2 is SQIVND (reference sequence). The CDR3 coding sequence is TGTGCCAGTAGTATAGATCATAGCGGGAGTTTCAATGAGCAGTTCTTC. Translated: CASSIDHSGSFNEQFF.

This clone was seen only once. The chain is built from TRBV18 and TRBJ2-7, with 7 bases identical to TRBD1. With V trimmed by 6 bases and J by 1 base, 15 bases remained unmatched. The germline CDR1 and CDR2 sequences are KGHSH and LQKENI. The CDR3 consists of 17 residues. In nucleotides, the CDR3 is TGTGCCAGCTCGCAAACAGCCGGGACAGCGAGTTCCTACGAGCAGTACTTC. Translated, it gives CASSQTAGTASSYEQYF.

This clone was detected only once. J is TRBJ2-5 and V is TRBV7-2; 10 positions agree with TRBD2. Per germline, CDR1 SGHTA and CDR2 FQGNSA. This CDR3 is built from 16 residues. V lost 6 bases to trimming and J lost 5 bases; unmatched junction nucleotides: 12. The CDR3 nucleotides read TGTGCCAGCAGGTTCAGCGGGAGGGCCCTCGGTGAGACCCAGTACTTC. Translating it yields CASRFSGRALGETQYF.

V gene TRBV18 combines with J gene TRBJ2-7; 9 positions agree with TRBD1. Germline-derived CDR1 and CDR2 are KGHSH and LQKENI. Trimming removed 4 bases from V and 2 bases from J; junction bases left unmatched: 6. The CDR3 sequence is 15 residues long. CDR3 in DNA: TGTGCCAGCTCACGCGGGACAGGGTTCCCCTACGAGCAGTACTTC. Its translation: CASSRGTGFPYEQYF.

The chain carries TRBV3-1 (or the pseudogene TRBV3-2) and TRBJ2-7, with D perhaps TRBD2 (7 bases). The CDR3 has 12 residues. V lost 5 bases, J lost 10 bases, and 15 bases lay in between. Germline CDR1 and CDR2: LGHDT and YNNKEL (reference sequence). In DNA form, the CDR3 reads TGTGCCAGCAGCGGCGGCGGGGGCCCCCAGTACTTC. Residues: CASSGGGGPQYF.